One and the same sample provided the 14 T cell receptor beta chains below, sequenced in a study of blood T cells in healthy people across ages. Alongside a J-beta primer mix, a sample-barcoded 5' primer served in a second PCR lasting about 7 to 11 cycles. In TCRdb, the 5' RACE reads were re-called with MiXCR into one record per CDR3 protein. Counted here are approximately 850,000 distinct CDR3 sequences, 58% occurring once; the ten biggest clones make up about 20%. The sequenced material came from blood. These receptors were collected from a young man in good health.

The sample holds one count of this clonotype. Its ends do not fully match the called genes, so a read error is possible. This chain connects TRBV2 to TRBJ1-6; TRBD1 might be the D (5 bases). The germline V gene encodes CDR1 SNHLY and CDR2 FYNNEI. The CDR3 runs 16 residues. CDR3 nucleotide sequence: TGTGCCAGCAGTGAAGCGGGGACCGCCTATAATTCACCCCACCACTTT. Translated, it gives CASSEAGTAYNSPHHF.

Of note for this clonotype: This likely comes from a read error, as the CDR3 has no conserved phenylalanine or tryptophan at its end. The chain uses TRBV7-2 and TRBJ1-1; D gene ambiguous. The ends were cut back, 1 base at V and 1 base at J, with 13 bases in the middle. Germline CDR1 SGHTA, CDR2 FQGNSA. This CDR3 comprises 16 residues. For the CDR3, the DNA is TGTGCCAGCAGCTTAGTCTGGTCGGCGGCGAACACTGAAGCTTTCCTT. It codes for CASSLVWSAANTEAFL.

The V gene is TRBV7-2, the J gene TRBJ2-3; tentatively, D is TRBD1 or TRBD2 (5 bases each). This CDR3 is 14 amino acids long. Trimming took off 5 bases at V and 0 bases at J, with 9 bases between the two ends. Germline V gives CDR1 SGHTA, CDR2 FQGNSA. The CDR3: CASSRDGSTDTQYF. The CDR3 DNA follows: TGTGCCAGCAGCCGGGACGGCAGCACAGATACGCAGTATTTT.

The chain carries TRBV6-1 and TRBJ1-5; unclear D gene. Germline CDR1 is MNHNS and CDR2 is SASEGT. The CDR3 runs to 11 residues. The V end was cut by 1 base, the J end by 11 bases, with 6 bases between. CDR3 region: CASSEDTAQHF. The CDR3 coding sequence is TGTGCCAGCAGTGAAGACACGGCCCAGCATTTT.

J is TRBJ2-1 and V is TRBV10-3; D may be TRBD1 or TRBD2 (5 bases each). The V gene's germline CDR1 is ENHRY and CDR2 SYGVKD. The V gene lost 0 bases and the J gene lost 9 bases, with 9 bases spanning the gap. The CDR3 runs 13 residues. This chain's CDR3 is CAISESWDGEQFF. CDR3 bases: TGTGCCATCAGTGAGTCTTGGGACGGTGAGCAGTTCTTC.

The chain joins TRBV10-3 to TRBJ2-1; TRBD2 aligns across 8 bases. The CDR3 runs 16 residues. Germline V gene data show CDR1 as ENHRY and CDR2 as SYGVKD. V was clipped by 6 bases and J by 8 bases; unmatched bases: 15. For the CDR3, the DNA is TGTGCCATCAGCCGGGGGGGCTTGAGCGGCAGGGATGAGCAGTTCTTC. Translating gives CAISRGGLSGRDEQFF.

V gene TRBV27 combines with J gene TRBJ2-7, with D perhaps matching TRBD1 or TRBD2 (6 bases each). V was clipped by 8 bases and J by 3 bases, with 26 bases between them. The V gene's germline CDR1 is MNHEY and CDR2 SMNVEV (reference sequence). This CDR3 comprises 17 residues. CDR3 protein: CASQRSARGAVNYEQYF. Written as DNA, the CDR3 is TGTGCCAGCCAACGTTCAGCAAGGGGGGCGGTGAACTACGAGCAGTACTTC.

This chain links TRBV7-2 with TRBJ1-6; D not certain. The CDR3 extends over 11 amino acids. V shed 4 bases and J shed 8 bases, with 3 bases lying between them. The germline V gene encodes CDR1 SGHTA and CDR2 FQGNSA. In DNA, the CDR3 is TGTGCCAGCAGCTCCTATTCACCCCTCCACTTT. Translation: CASSSYSPLHF.

V and J are TRBV7-6 and TRBJ2-1, with D possibly called TRBD1 or TRBD2 (5 bases each). The CDR3 is made up of 15 amino acids. The V end lost 6 bases, the J end lost 6 bases, and 18 bases lay between the germline ends. Looked up from germline, CDR1 is SGHVS and CDR2 is FNYEAQ. As DNA, the CDR3 is TGTGCCAGCAGTTGGGACCCTCAGGCTAGCAATGAGCAGTTCTTC. Translation: CASSWDPQASNEQFF.

The V gene is TRBV29-1, the J gene TRBJ2-1; D gene uncertain. With 0 bases removed from V and 1 base from J, the gap between germline ends came to 4 bases. The length of the CDR3 is 13 residues. CDR1 is SQVTM and CDR2 is ANQGSEA in the germline V gene. CDR3 region: CSVEDGSYNEQFF. The CDR3 DNA reads TGCAGCGTTGAAGACGGTTCCTACAATGAGCAGTTCTTC.

A word on this clonotype: Its ends do not fully match the called genes, so a read error is possible. The chain carries TRBV20-1 and TRBJ2-1; 7 nucleotides line up with TRBD2. The germline V gene encodes CDR1 DFQATT and CDR2 SNEGSKA (reference sequence). CDR3 length: 15 amino acids. For the CDR3, the DNA is TGCAGTACTAGGTCTGCGGGAGCCTCCTACAATGAGCAGTTCTTC. Amino acids: CSTRSAGASYNEQFF.

This chain links TRBV6-6 with TRBJ2-7, with D perhaps assigned TRBD1 or TRBD2 (6 bases each). Germline CDR1 MNHNY, CDR2 SVGAGI (reference sequence). Trimming left V 4 bases short and J 2 bases short, with 12 bases between. The CDR3 sequence is 14 residues long. The CDR3 here is CASSSQGRTYEQYF. In nucleotides, the CDR3 is TGTGCCAGCAGTTCCCAGGGGAGGACCTACGAGCAGTACTTC.

This clonotype has more than one count but fewer than ten. The chain uses TRBV29-1 and TRBJ1-4, with no clear D. The V gene's germline CDR1 is SQVTM and CDR2 ANQGSEA. V shed 2 bases and J shed 4 bases, with 2 bases lying between them. The CDR3 contains 11 residues. CDR3 amino acids: CSVEYNEKLFF. The CDR3 region has the DNA TGCAGCGTTGAATATAATGAAAAACTGTTTTTT.

Remarks on this clonotype: One end of the junction does not line up with germline, which may come from a read error. The chain uses TRBV4-2 and TRBJ2-1, with a tentative D call TRBD1 (6 bases). Germline lookup yields CDR1 LGHNA and CDR2 YNFKEQ. The CDR3 is 15 residues long. The CDR3: CASSQAPQGMVELFF. The CDR3 DNA sequence: TGTGCCAGCAGCCAGGCCCCACAGGGAATGGTTGAGCTGTTCTTC.